This section outlines one TCR beta chain sequence together with its context. This sample is part of a study of T cells expressing NK-cell markers. CDR3 length: 14 residues. Germline CDR1 reads SEHNR; CDR2 reads FQNEAQ (reference sequence). From its re-call of the 5' RACE reads, TCRdb lists each CDR3 protein once, without DNA. The sample has about 460,000 distinct CDR3 sequences. The TCR was taken from a woman aged 45 to 65 in good health. The sample taken for sequencing was blood T cells: a sorted CD56 or NKG2C T cell subset, CD4+ or CD8+ T cells, or bulk PBMC T cells (not recorded which). The chain uses TRBV7-9 and TRBJ2-3; TCRdb proposes TRBD1, but this gene call is untestable without DNA. This chain's CDR3 is CASSLLQGGDTQYF.